This TCR beta chain appears in the sequencing data of a study of blood T cell repertoires in COVID-19. On the study more broadly: T cells, B-cell-depleted T cells, or PBMCs provided the cDNA or gDNA that served as material.

The V gene end was trimmed by 1 base and the J gene end by 3 bases; junction bases not matched to a gene: 5. The CDR3 is made up of 17 amino acids. CDR1 is LNHDA and CDR2 is SQIVND in the germline V gene (reference sequence). Assay: immunoSEQ multiplex PCR; the TCRdb copy retains only in-frame clones and omits some. The sample has 130,000 to 150,000 clones; approximately 81% are singletons. The source material was peripheral blood. The chain employs TRBV19 and TRBJ2-2; 10 nucleotides line up with TRBD1. The TCR sequence derives from a human donor in a cohort sampled during active COVID-19. The CDR3 DNA is TGTGCCAGTAGTATAGTACGTGGGACAGGGGACACCGGGGAGCTGTTTTTT. It specifies CASSIVRGTGDTGELFF.